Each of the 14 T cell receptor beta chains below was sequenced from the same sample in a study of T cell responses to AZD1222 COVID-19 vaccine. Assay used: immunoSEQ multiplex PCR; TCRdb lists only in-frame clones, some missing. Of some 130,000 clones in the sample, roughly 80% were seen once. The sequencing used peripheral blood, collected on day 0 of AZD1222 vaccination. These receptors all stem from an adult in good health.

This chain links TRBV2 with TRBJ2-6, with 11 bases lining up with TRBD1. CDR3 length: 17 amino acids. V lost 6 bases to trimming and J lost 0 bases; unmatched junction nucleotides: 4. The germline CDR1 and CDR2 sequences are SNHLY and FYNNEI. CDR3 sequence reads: CASREGQGVSGANVLTF. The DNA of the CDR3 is TGTGCCAGCAGAGAGGGACAGGGGGTCTCTGGGGCCAACGTCCTGACTTTC.

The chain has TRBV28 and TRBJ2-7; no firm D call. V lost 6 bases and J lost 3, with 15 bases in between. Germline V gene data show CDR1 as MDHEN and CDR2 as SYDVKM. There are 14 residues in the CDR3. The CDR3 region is CASRKGGRFYEQYF. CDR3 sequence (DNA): TGTGCCAGCAGAAAGGGCGGCAGATTCTACGAGCAGTACTTC.

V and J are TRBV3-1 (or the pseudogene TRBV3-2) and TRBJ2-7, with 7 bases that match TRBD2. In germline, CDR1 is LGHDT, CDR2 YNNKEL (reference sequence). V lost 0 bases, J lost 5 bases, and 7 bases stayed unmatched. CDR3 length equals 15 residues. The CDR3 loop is CASSQDALAANEQYF. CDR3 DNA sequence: TGTGCCAGCAGCCAAGATGCCCTAGCGGCGAACGAGCAGTACTTC.

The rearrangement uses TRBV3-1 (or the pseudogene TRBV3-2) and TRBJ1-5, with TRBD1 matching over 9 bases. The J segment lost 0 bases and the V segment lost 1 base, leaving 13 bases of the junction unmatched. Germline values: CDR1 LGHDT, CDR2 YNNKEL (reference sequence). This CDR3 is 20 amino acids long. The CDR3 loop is CASSQGGGTGIHYSNQPQHF. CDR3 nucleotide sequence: TGTGCCAGCAGCCAAGGAGGAGGGACAGGGATCCATTATAGCAATCAGCCCCAGCATTTT.

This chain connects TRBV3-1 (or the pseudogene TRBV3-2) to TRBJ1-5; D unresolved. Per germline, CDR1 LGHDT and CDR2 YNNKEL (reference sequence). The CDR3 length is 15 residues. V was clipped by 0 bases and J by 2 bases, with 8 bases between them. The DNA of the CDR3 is TGTGCCAGCAGCCAAGATCGTGGCCGCAATCAGCCCCAGCATTTT. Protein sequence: CASSQDRGRNQPQHF.

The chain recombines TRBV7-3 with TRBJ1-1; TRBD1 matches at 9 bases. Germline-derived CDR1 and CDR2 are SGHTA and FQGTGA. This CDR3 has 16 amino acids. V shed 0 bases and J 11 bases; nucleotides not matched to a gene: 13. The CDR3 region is CASSLTLVQGAVDAFF. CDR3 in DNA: TGTGCCAGCAGCTTAACGTTGGTACAGGGGGCTGTAGATGCTTTCTTT.

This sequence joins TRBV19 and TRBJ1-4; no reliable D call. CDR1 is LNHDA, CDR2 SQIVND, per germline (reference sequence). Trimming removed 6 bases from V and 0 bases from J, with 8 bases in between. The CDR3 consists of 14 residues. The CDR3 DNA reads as TGTGCCAGTAGGGACCGCGCAACTAATGAAAAACTGTTTTTT. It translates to CASRDRATNEKLFF.

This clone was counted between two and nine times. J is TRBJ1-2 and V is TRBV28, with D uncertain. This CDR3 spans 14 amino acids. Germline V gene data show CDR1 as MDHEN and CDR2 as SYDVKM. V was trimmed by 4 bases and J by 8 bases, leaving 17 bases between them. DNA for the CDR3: TGTGCCAGCAGTTCCCCCGCGGGGAATAGAGGCTACACCTTC. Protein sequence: CASSSPAGNRGYTF.

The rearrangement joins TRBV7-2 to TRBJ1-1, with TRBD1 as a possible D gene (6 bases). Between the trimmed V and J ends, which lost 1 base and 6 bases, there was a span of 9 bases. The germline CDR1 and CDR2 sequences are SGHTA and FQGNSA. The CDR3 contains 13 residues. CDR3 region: CASSLDRVSEAFF. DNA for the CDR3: TGTGCCAGCAGCTTAGACAGGGTTTCTGAAGCTTTCTTT. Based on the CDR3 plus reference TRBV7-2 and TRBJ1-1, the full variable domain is GAGVSQSPSNKVTEKGKDVELRCDPISGHTALYWYRQSLGQGLEFLIYFQGNSAPDKSGLPSDRFSAERTGGSVSTLTIQRTQQEDSAVYLCASSLDRVSEAFFGQGTRLTVV.

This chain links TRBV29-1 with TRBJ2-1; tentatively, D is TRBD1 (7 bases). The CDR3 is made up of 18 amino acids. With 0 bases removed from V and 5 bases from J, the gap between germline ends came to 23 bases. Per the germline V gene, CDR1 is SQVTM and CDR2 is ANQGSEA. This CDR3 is CSVEDRRGGTVLNNEQFF. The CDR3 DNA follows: TGCAGCGTTGAAGATCGTAGGGGCGGGACAGTCCTCAACAATGAGCAGTTCTTC.

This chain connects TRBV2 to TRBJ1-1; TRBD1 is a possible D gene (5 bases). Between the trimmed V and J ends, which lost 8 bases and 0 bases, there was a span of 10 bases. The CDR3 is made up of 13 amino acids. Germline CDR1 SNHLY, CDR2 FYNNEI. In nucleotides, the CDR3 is TGTGCCAGCCAGGGCCAGGTGAACACTGAAGCTTTCTTT. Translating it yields CASQGQVNTEAFF.

Here the CDR3 reads CASRTRSNQPQHF. CDR3 sequence (DNA): TGTGCCTCCAGGACCCGTAGCAATCAGCCCCAGCATTTT. The chain combines TRBV28 with TRBJ1-5; D unclear. V was cut by 11 bases and J by 0 bases, with 11 bases left in between. Germline V gives CDR1 MDHEN, CDR2 SYDVKM. The CDR3 is 13 amino acids.

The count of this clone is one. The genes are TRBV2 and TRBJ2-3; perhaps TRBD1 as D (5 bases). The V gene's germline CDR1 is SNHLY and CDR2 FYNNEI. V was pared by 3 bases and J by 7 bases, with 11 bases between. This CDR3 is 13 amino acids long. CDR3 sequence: CASSDGWGYTQYF. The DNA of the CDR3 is TGTGCCAGCAGTGACGGATGGGGCTATACGCAGTATTTT.

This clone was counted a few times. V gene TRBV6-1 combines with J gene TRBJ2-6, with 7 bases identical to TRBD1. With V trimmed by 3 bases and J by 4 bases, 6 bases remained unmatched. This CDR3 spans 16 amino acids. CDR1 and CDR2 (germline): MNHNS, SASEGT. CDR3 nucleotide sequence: TGTGCCAGCAGTGAGACAGGGCTATTCGGGGCCAACGTCCTGACTTTC. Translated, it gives CASSETGLFGANVLTF.